Given below is one TCR beta chain in context. This clone was detected only a few times. Its antigen target is currently unknown. No base quality information exists; no much larger clone differs at one position. This sample stems from a study of CD8+ T cells in alopecia areata (dated by TCRdb to the late 2010s). Describing the broader study: The treated patients, all with moderate-to-severe alopecia areata, were enrolled in an open-label pilot trial of oral tofacitinib given at 5 to 10 mg twice daily. Tofacitinib was administered for 6 to 18 months, and 6 months of follow-up off drug were then conducted to assess delayed response and recurrence. For the treated patients, the SALT score, which quantifies what percentage of scalp surface area is affected, served as the measure of disease severity. The study used high-throughput TCRbeta sequencing to examine T cell clonal expansion in alopecia areata, in both the C3H/HeJ mouse model and human patients. On the human side, TCRbeta sequencing was run on scalp tissue and on sorted CD4+ and CD8+ peripheral blood T cells from healthy controls and from alopecia areata patients with either patchy or totalis/universalis disease. Patients on tofacitinib were biopsied at baseline and after 4 and 24 weeks of treatment, and several of the patients also had a later scalp biopsy. Scalp clonality was compared among normal scalp (n=4), patchy alopecia areata scalp (n=8), and alopecia totalis/universalis scalp (n=8). RNA was extracted with the PAXgene miRNA kit for fixed scalp, the miRNeasy kit for PBMCs, and the RNeasy kit for mouse skin. immunoSEQ multiplex PCR using 35 Vbeta forward primers and 13 Jbeta reverse primers was used to amplify TCRbeta CDR3 regions.

The time point label corresponds to: more than 3 weeks on oral tofacitinib. The sample's treatment or condition label is to be understood as: oral pan-JAK inhibitor, 5-10 mg twice daily. Lesional scalp punch biopsies and peripheral blood were collected from alopecia areata patients. PBMCs were separated by density centrifugation and stained for CD3, CD4 and CD8, after which CD4+ and CD8+ T cells were sorted on a FACSAria. The library relied on the immunoSEQ multiplex PCR assay. For TCR sequencing, RNA was extracted from every sample and reverse transcribed into cDNA to serve as template. First-strand cDNA was synthesized using SuperScript III with a 2:1 mix of oligo-dT and random hexamers. Amplification bias was assessed with a synthetic immune receptor repertoire, and residual bias was removed computationally. In the authors' own workflow: Raw reads were preprocessed to remove errors, and CDR3 was defined by IMGT conventions from the conserved cysteine to phenylalanine. Clonality was computed as 1 minus the Shannon entropy, with the entropy normalized by log2 of the number of productive unique TCRs. Whether scalp clones were CD4 or CD8 was inferred by matching scalp TCRbeta sequences against CD4 and CD8 repertoires sorted from blood. TCRdb obtained this table from immuneACCESS and retained in-frame rearrangements with V and J assigned. These tables miss some clones; where compared with another copy, unresolved V genes account for less than half of the shortfall, and the remainder is unexplained. V and J calls and clone size are given by that table; D and trimming were obtained from the DNA. This sample holds around 190,000 clones; roughly 64% were observed only once. The leading ten clones occupy about 4% of the sample.

Broad study findings and their caveats: During tofacitinib treatment, many expanded lesional clones stuck around in both scalp and blood, and this persistence may partly explain why relapse happens after treatment is stopped. The treated cohort was small, with a single nonresponder, so links between baseline CD8+ expansion and response need larger studies. Unlike mouse skin, where gammadelta T cells dominate, normal human skin contains resident alphabeta T cells that get sequenced too, which complicates analysis of the scalp TCR repertoire. Compared with normal scalp, lesional scalp, particularly in alopecia totalis/universalis, had higher clonality and more expanded CD8+ clones, which suggests antigenic drive. Shared TCR sequences between patients were less evident than in mice, which may be partly attributable to HLA diversity in the patient population. Tofacitinib significantly lowered scalp clonality and the number of expanded CD8+ clones among the top 100 scalp clones.

For CDR1 and CDR2, the germline V gene lists MNHNS and SASEGT. V is reduced by 0 bases and J by 2 bases, leaving a spacing of 8 bases between them. Inclusive of the bounding cysteine and phenylalanine, the CDR3 is 14 residues long. Of the read, only the CDR3 DNA is kept; its 42 bases are in frame from base 1. The rearrangement joined TRBV6-1 to TRBJ2-7; no confident D gene assignment can be made. The sample in question was CD4+ T cells sorted from blood, obtained at week 4, from a patient treated with tofacitinib. The source of this sequence is a human donor with alopecia areata. The bases are TGTGCCAGCAGTGAAGCGGAGCAGACCTACGAGCAGTACTTC. This codes for CASSEAEQTYEQYF.